A single TCR beta chain is shown here with its context. The clone's antigen remains unknown. Base qualities are not at hand, and no much larger clone is one base apart. As encoded in the germline V gene, CDR1 is SQVTM while CDR2 is ANQGSEA. There are 13 amino acids in the CDR3, from cysteine to phenylalanine inclusive. The read is trimmed to its CDR3 DNA, 39 bases read in frame from base 1. Between the V and J ends, shortened by 4 bases and 0 bases respectively, the junction contains 8 bases. The sample comes from a study of T cell changes during pregnancy in multiple sclerosis (dated by TCRdb to about 2019). General notes on the study: The study examined how the T cell repertoire changed over the course of pregnancy in women with multiple sclerosis.

The library came from the immunoSEQ multiplex PCR assay. TCRdb provides this immuneACCESS table in a form limited to in-frame rearrangements. Some clones are lacking; in checked studies, under half of them reflect an unresolved V gene, and why the rest are absent is not known. The sample yields 95,000 to 100,000 clones; approximately 91% were counted once. The top ten constitute 3.1% of the sample. This receptor was obtained from a female donor with multiple sclerosis, enrolled in a pregnancy study. The chain is made from TRBV29-1 and TRBJ2-3; the D region possibly corresponds to TRBD1 (6 bases align). The sequences come from peripheral blood, collected in the second trimester of pregnancy. The CDR3 is CSVGTDSTDTQYF. The sequenced DNA is TGCAGCGTTGGGACAGACAGCACAGATACGCAGTATTTT.